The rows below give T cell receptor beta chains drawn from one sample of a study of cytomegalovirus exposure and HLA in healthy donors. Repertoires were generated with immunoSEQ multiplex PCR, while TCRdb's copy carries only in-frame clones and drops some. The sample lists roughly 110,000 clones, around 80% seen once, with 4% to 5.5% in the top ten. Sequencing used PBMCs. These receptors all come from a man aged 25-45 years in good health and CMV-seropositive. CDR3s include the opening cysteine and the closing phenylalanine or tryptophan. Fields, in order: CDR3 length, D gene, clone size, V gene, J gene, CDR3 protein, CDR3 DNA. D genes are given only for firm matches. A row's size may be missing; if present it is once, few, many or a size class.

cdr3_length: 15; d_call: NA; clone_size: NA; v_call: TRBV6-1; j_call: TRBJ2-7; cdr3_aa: CASAYHSLLLNEQYF; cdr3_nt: TGTGCCAGCGCGTATCACAGCCTCCTGCTCAACGAGCAGTACTTC
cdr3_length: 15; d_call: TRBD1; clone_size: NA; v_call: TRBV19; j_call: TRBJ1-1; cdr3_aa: CASSIRGTGNTEAFF; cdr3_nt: TGTGCCAGTAGTATAAGGGGGACAGGGAACACTGAAGCTTTCTTT
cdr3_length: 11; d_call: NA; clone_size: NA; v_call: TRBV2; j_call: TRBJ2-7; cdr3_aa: CASSESNEQYF; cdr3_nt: TGTGCCAGCAGTGAGTCCAACGAGCAGTACTTC
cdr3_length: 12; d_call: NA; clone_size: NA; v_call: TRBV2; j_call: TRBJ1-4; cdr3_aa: CASSDQNEKLFF; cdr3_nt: TGTGCCAGCAGTGACCAGAATGAAAAACTGTTTTTT
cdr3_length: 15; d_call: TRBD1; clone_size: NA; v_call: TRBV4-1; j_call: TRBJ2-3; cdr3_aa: CASSQDGQGANTQYF; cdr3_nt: TGCGCCAGCAGCCAAGATGGGCAGGGGGCGAATACGCAGTATTTT
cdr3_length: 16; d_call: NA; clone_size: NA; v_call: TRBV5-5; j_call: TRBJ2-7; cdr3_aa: CASSLHWSRPAPEQYF; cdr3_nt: TGTGCCAGCAGTCTCCACTGGTCGCGCCCCGCTCCCGAGCAGTACTTC
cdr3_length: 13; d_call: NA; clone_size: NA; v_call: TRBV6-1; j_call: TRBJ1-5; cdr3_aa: CASSEQGPLPQHF; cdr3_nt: TGTGCCAGCAGTGAGCAGGGGCCCCTTCCCCAGCATTTT
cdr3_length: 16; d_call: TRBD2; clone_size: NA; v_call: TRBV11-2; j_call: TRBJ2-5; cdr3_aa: CASSLALAGAQETQYF; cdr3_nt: TGTGCCAGCAGCTTAGCACTAGCGGGGGCCCAAGAGACCCAGTACTTC
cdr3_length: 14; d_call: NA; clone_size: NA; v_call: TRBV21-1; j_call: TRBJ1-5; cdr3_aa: CASSKVHIYQPQHF; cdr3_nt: TGTGCCAGCAGCAAAGTTCACATTTATCAGCCCCAGCATTTT
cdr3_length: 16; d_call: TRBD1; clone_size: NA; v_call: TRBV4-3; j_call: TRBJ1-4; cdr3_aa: CASSLGRGTANEKLFF; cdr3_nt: TGCGCCAGCAGCCTCGGGAGGGGGACAGCGAATGAAAAACTGTTTTTT
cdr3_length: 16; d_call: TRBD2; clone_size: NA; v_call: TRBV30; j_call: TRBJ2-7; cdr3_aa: CAWSVLGGENPYEQYF; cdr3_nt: TGTGCCTGGAGTGTCCTCGGGGGGGAAAATCCCTACGAGCAGTACTTC
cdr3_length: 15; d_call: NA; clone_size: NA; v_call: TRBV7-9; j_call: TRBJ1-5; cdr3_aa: CASSLSGFGNQPQHF; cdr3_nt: TGTGCCAGCAGCTTATCAGGGTTTGGAAATCAGCCCCAGCATTTT
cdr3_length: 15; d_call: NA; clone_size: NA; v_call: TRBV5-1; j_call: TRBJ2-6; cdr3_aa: CASSLLSPGANVLTF; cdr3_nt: TGCGCCAGCAGCTTGCTTTCCCCTGGGGCCAACGTCCTGACTTTC
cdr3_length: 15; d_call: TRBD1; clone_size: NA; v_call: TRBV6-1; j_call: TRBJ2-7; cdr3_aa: CASITDRELPYEQYF; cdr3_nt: TGTGCCAGCATTACGGACAGGGAACTACCCTACGAGCAGTACTTC
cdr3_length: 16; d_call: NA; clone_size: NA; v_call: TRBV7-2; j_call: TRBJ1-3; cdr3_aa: CASSLVGVSSGNTIYF; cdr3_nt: TGTGCCAGCAGCTTAGTCGGGGTTTCCTCTGGAAACACCATATATTTT
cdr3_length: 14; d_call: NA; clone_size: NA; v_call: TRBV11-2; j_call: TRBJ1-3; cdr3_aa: CASSLAGLGNTIYF; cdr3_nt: TGTGCCAGCAGCTTAGCAGGACTTGGAAACACCATATATTTT
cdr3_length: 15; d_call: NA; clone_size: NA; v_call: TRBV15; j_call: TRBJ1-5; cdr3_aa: CATSRDSSAARPQHF; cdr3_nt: TGTGCCACCAGCAGAGATTCAAGCGCAGCGAGGCCCCAGCATTTT
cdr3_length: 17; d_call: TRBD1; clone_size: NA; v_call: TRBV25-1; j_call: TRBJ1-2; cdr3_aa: CASTYRDRRLPNYGYTF; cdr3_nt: TGTGCCAGCACGTACCGGGACAGGCGCCTCCCTAACTATGGCTACACCTTC
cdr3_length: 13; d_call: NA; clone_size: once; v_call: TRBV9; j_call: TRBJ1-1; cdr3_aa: CASSVVRNSEAFF; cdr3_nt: TGTGCCAGCAGCGTAGTGAGGAACTCTGAAGCTTTCTTT
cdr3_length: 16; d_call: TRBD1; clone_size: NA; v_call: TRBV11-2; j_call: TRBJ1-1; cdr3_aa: CASSLTYGQGGTEAFF; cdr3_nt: TGTGCCAGCAGCTTAACATACGGACAGGGAGGCACTGAAGCTTTCTTT
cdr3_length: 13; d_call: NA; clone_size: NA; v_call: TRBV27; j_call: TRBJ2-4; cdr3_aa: CASWGETKNIQYF; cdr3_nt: TGTGCCAGCTGGGGGGAAACCAAAAACATTCAGTACTTC
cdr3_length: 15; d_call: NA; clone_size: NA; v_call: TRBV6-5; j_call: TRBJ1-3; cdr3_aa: CASSSGGQYGNTIYF; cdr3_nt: TGTGCCAGCAGTTCCGGAGGACAGTACGGAAACACCATATATTTT
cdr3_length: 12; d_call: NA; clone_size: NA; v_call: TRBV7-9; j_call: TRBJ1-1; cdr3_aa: CASSLGASEAFF; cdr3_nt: TGTGCCAGCAGCTTAGGGGCAAGTGAAGCTTTCTTT
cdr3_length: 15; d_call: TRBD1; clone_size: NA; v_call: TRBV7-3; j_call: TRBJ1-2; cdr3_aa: CASSPLGQGDYGYTF; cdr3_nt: TGTGCCAGCAGCCCACTCGGACAGGGCGACTATGGCTACACCTTC
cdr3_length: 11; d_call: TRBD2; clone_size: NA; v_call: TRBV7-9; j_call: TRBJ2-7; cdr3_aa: CASSRGGEQYF; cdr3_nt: TGTGCCAGCAGCCGGGGGGGCGAGCAGTACTTC
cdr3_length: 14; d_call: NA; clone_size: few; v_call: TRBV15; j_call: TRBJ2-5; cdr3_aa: CATSSTRSQETQYF; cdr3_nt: TGTGCCACCAGCTCCACACGGAGCCAAGAGACCCAGTACTTC
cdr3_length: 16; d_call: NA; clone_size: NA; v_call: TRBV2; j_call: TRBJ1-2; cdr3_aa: CASSEAQEGTGYGYTF; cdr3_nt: TGTGCCAGCAGTGAAGCGCAGGAGGGAACCGGGTATGGCTACACCTTC
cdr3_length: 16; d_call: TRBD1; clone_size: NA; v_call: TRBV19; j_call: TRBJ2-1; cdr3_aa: CASSIWGTGDRNEQFF; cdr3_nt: TGTGCCAGTAGTATATGGGGGACAGGGGACCGGAATGAGCAGTTCTTC
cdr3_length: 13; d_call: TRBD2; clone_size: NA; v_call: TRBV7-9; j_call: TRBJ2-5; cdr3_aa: CASSTGGSVIQYF; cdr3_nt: TGTGCCAGCAGTACGGGAGGGTCAGTGATCCAGTACTTC